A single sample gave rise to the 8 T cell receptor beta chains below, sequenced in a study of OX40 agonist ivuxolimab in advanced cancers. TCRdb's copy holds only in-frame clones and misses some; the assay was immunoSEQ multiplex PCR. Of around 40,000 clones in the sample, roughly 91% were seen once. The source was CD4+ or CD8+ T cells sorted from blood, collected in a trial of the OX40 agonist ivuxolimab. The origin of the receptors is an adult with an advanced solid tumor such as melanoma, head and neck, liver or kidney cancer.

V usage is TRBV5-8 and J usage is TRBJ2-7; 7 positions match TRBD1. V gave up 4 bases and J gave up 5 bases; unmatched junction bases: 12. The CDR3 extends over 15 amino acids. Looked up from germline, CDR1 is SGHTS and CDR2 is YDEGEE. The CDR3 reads CASSNGDRGFDEQYF. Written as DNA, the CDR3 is TGTGCCAGCAGCAACGGGGACAGAGGGTTCGACGAGCAGTACTTC.

Here the CDR3 reads CASSRQGLWFEQYF. CDR3 bases: TGTGCCAGCAGCCGACAGGGACTCTGGTTCGAGCAGTACTTC. The chain employs TRBV6-1 and TRBJ2-7; TRBD1 is a possible D gene (7 bases). Trimming pared 6 bases from V and 6 bases from J, leaving 18 bases between. The germline gives CDR1 MNHNS, CDR2 SASEGT. There are 14 residues in the CDR3.

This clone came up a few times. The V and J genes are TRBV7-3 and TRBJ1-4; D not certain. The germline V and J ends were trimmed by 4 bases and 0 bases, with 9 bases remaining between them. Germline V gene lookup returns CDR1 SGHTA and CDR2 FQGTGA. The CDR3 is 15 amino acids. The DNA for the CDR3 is TGTGCCAGCAGCTCCGCCGGGACAACTAATGAAAAACTGTTTTTT. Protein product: CASSSAGTTNEKLFF.

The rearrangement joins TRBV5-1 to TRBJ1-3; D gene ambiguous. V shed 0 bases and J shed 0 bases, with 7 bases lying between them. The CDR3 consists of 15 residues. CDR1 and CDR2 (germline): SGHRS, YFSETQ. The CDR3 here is CASSLVQSSGNTIYF. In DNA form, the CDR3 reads TGCGCCAGCAGCTTGGTACAGAGCTCTGGAAACACCATATATTTT.

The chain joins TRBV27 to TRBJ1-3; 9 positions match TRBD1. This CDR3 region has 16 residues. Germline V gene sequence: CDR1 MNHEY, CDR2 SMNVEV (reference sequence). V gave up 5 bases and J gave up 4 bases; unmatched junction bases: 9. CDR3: CASSTAAQGAGNTIYF. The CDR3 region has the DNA TGTGCCAGCAGTACGGCGGCACAGGGGGCAGGAAACACCATATATTTT.

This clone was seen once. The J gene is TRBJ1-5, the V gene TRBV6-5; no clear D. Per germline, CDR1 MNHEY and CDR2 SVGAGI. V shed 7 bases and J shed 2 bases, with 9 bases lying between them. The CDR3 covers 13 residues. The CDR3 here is CASKKGRNQPQHF. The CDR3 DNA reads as TGTGCCAGCAAGAAGGGTCGCAATCAGCCCCAGCATTTT.

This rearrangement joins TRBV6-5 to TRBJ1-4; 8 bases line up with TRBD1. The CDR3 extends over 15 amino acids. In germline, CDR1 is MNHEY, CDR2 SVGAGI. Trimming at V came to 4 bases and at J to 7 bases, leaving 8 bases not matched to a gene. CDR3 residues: CASSWTGNKGEKLFF. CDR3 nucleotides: TGTGCCAGCAGTTGGACAGGGAACAAAGGTGAAAAACTGTTTTTT.

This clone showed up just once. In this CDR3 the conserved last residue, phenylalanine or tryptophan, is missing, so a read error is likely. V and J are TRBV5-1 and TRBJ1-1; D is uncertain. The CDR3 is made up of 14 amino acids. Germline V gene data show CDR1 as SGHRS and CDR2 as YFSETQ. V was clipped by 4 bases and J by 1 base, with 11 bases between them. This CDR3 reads CASSIRTENTEAFL. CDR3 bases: TGCGCCAGCAGCATCCGGACGGAGAACACTGAAGCTTTCCTT.